The 18 T cell receptor beta chains below all came from one sample that was sequenced in a study of shared clonotypes between healthy human individuals. CD8 cells regarded as naive lacked CD45RO, were positively chosen for CCR7, and omitted terminally differentiated effector memory CD45RA+ cells. The protocol was immunoSEQ multiplex PCR, while the TCRdb copy is restricted to in-frame clones and leaves out a portion. The sample consists of about 2,100,000 clones, approximately 94% of them appearing once. Sequencing was carried out using naive CD8+ T cells from PBMCs. Receptor source: a man between 18 and 35 years old in good health. Some clones in this sample may be carry-over from other donors' samples.

This clone was detected once. This chain connects TRBV5-5 to TRBJ1-1, with D perhaps matching TRBD1 (5 bases). Trimming pared 4 bases from V and 4 bases from J, leaving 17 bases between. CDR3 length: 15 residues. Per germline, CDR1 SGHKS and CDR2 YYEKEE (reference sequence). The CDR3 DNA sequence: TGTGCCAGCAGCGCCGGCCGGGCAGGGAGCACTGAAGCTTTCTTT. Protein product: CASSAGRAGSTEAFF.

This chain joins TRBV13 and TRBJ2-1; TRBD2 matches 11 bases. The V gene end was trimmed by 4 bases and the J gene end by 10 bases; junction bases not matched to a gene: 6. CDR3 length: 14 residues. In germline, CDR1 is PRHDT, CDR2 FYEKMQ (reference sequence). CDR3 DNA sequence: TGTGCCAGCAGCTCGGGGACTAGCGGCGCCGAGCAGTTCTTC. Protein product: CASSSGTSGAEQFF.

The chain is built from TRBV25-1 and TRBJ2-7; tentative D call: TRBD2 (8 bases). V was shortened by 5 bases and J by 2 bases, with 19 bases between the two germline ends. Germline CDR1 is MGHDK and CDR2 is SYGVNS. This CDR3 spans 16 amino acids. Here the CDR3 DNA reads TGTGCCAGCAGTCCCCGGGAGGGGGCCAATCCCTACGAGCAGTACTTC. This encodes CASSPREGANPYEQYF.

This chain joins TRBV4-1 and TRBJ2-3; D could derive from TRBD1 or TRBD2 (5 bases each). The germline V and J ends were trimmed by 6 bases and 2 bases, with 15 bases remaining between them. This CDR3 is 15 amino acids long. In germline, CDR1 is MGHRA, CDR2 YSYEKL. Here the CDR3 DNA reads TGCGCCAGCAGGCTTTCTGACGGGGCCACAGATACGCAGTATTTT. This encodes CASRLSDGATDTQYF.

The V and J genes are TRBV9 and TRBJ2-7, with D maybe TRBD2 (5 bases). CDR1 and CDR2 from the germline V gene are SGDLS and YYNGEE. Trimming cost V 3 bases and J 4 bases, with 14 bases left between them. The CDR3 length is 14 residues. This CDR3 reads CASSGRAGEYEQYF. For the CDR3, the DNA is TGTGCCAGCAGCGGCCGGGCGGGCGAGTACGAGCAGTACTTC.

This chain connects TRBV19 to TRBJ1-5; D not certain. The CDR3 runs to 16 residues. V was trimmed by 6 bases and J by 0 bases, leaving 15 bases between them. The V gene's germline CDR1 is LNHDA and CDR2 SQIVND (reference sequence). CDR3: CASRKSGRYSNQPQHF. CDR3 bases: TGTGCCAGTAGGAAGTCAGGCCGGTATAGCAATCAGCCCCAGCATTTT.

V gene TRBV7-3 combines with J gene TRBJ2-1; perhaps TRBD1 as D (7 bases). The germline CDR1 and CDR2 sequences are SGHTA and FQGTGA. The CDR3 sequence is 18 residues long. V gave up 2 bases and J gave up 7 bases, with 24 bases separating them. The CDR3 DNA sequence: TGTGCCAGCAGCTTATTCCCTAACCCCGCAGGGGGGAGGAATGAGCAGTTCTTC. Its protein is CASSLFPNPAGGRNEQFF.

V and J are TRBV7-8 and TRBJ2-1, with TRBD2 as a possible D gene (7 bases). Deletions cut 4 bases from V and 7 bases from J, with 20 bases between. This CDR3 region has 16 residues. Germline V gene lookup returns CDR1 SGHVS and CDR2 FQNEAQ. The CDR3 spells CASSSGGPAFENEQFF. CDR3 bases: TGTGCCAGCAGCTCCGGGGGGCCGGCTTTTGAAAATGAGCAGTTCTTC.

Concerning this clone itself: This CDR3 is also generated by other DNA sequences in the sample. V gene TRBV27 combines with J gene TRBJ2-1; 11 nucleotides align to TRBD1. CDR1 and CDR2 (germline): MNHEY, SMNVEV (reference sequence). This CDR3 spans 17 amino acids. V was clipped by 0 bases and J by 4 bases; unmatched bases: 5. The CDR3 loop is CASSLSPGTGGYNEQFF. Here the CDR3 DNA reads TGTGCCAGCAGTTTATCTCCCGGGACAGGGGGGTACAATGAGCAGTTCTTC.

The CDR3 nucleotides are TGTGCAGGACTAGCGATTGGCTATGAGCAGTTCTTC. This codes for CAGLAIGYEQFF. This chain connects TRBV7-9 to TRBJ2-1; the match to TRBD2 covers 9 bases. Germline V lookup: CDR1 SEHNR, CDR2 FQNEAQ (reference sequence). This CDR3 has 12 amino acids.

The V and J genes are TRBV7-9 and TRBJ2-4; either TRBD1 or TRBD2 may fit D (5 bases each). V was clipped by 5 bases and J by 8 bases, with 16 bases between them. This CDR3 is built from 14 residues. Germline CDR1 reads SEHNR; CDR2 reads FQNEAQ (reference sequence). CDR3 amino acids: CASSSRDRLHIQYF. The DNA for the CDR3 is TGTGCCAGCAGCAGCCGGGACCGTTTACACATTCAGTACTTC.

The gene calls are TRBV30 and TRBJ2-5; D not certain. Trimming shortened V by 3 bases and J by 4 bases, and 9 bases separated the two germline ends. CDR1 is GTSNPN and CDR2 is SVGIG in the germline V gene (reference sequence). The CDR3 covers 12 residues. The CDR3 loop reads CAWRRRGETQYF. In DNA form, the CDR3 reads TGTGCCTGGAGGCGAAGAGGAGAGACCCAGTACTTC.

V gene TRBV28 combines with J gene TRBJ1-3, with TRBD1 matching 9 bases. V lost 5 bases to trimming and J lost 4 bases; unmatched junction nucleotides: 9. Germline V gives CDR1 MDHEN, CDR2 SYDVKM. CDR3 length equals 16 residues. The CDR3 DNA reads as TGTGCCAGCAGTGGGACAGGGCTTCGTTACGGAAACACCATATATTTT. It encodes CASSGTGLRYGNTIYF.

The chain employs TRBV18 and TRBJ2-5, with D maybe TRBD1 (6 bases). Trimming took off 0 bases at V and 1 base at J, with 18 bases between the two ends. This CDR3 has 18 residues. The germline V gene encodes CDR1 KGHSH and CDR2 LQKENI. CDR3 sequence reads: CASSPPFIQGSSQETQYF. For the CDR3, the DNA is TGTGCCAGCTCACCACCGTTTATTCAGGGGTCGTCCCAAGAGACCCAGTACTTC.

The chain carries TRBV27 and TRBJ2-7; D assignment may be TRBD1 or TRBD2 (5 bases each). Germline CDR1 is MNHEY and CDR2 is SMNVEV (reference sequence). V was trimmed by 6 bases and J by 0 bases, leaving 15 bases between them. The CDR3 totals 15 residues. In DNA, the CDR3 is TGTGCCAGCAGACTGGCCCCAGGGAGCTCCTACGAGCAGTACTTC. Residues: CASRLAPGSSYEQYF.

The rearrangement joins TRBV29-1 to TRBJ2-3, with 12 bases fitting TRBD2. CDR1 is SQVTM, CDR2 ANQGSEA, per germline. V shed 4 bases, J shed 4 bases, and the junction held 9 bases outside the gene matches. This CDR3 contains 16 residues. Here the CDR3 DNA reads TGCAGCGTTGTCGGTCTAGCGGGAGGGTGGGCAGATACGCAGTATTTT. Its protein product is CSVVGLAGGWADTQYF.

The J gene is TRBJ2-5, the V gene TRBV7-2; D is unresolved. This CDR3 is built from 14 residues. The V gene's germline CDR1 is SGHTA and CDR2 FQGNSA. V was pared by 5 bases and J by 5 bases, with 15 bases between. In nucleotides, the CDR3 is TGTGCCAGCAGCCGAACCCCAGGCACGGAGACCCAGTACTTC. This gives the protein CASSRTPGTETQYF.

The chain joins TRBV7-3 to TRBJ2-3; D tentatively fits TRBD1 or TRBD2 (5 bases each). V lost 2 bases and J lost 1, with 13 bases in between. Germline V gene lookup returns CDR1 SGHTA and CDR2 FQGTGA. This CDR3 spans 16 amino acids. The CDR3, as DNA: TGTGCCAGCAGCTTAGAGGGGCAAATGGGCACAGATACGCAGTATTTT. This codes for CASSLEGQMGTDTQYF.